This T cell receptor (beta chain) was recovered during a study of blood T cells in healthy people across ages. The trim removed 3 bases at V and 9 bases at J, leaving 11 bases unmatched. Germline CDR1 and CDR2: LGHNA and YSLEER. The CDR3 covers 15 residues. Using a J-beta primer mix together with a sample-barcoded 5' primer, a second PCR was run for roughly 7 to 12 cycles. TCRdb re-derived calls from the 5' RACE reads in MiXCR, one entry per CDR3 protein. The repertoire holds 750,000 to 1,000,000 distinct CDR3 sequences, with approximately 32% as singletons. The sample holds a few counts of this clonotype. Its antigen is unidentified. Points from the study as a whole: PBMC samples, being unsorted, prevented any conclusive comparison of naive and antigen-experienced cells.

The data also belong to a second study, concerning T cells of mothers and their children.

The V gene is TRBV4-3, the J gene TRBJ2-5; 9 positions agree with TRBD1. The sequenced material came from blood. This receptor was identified in a woman aged 35 to 49 in good health. This CDR3 is CASSHATGGGEAQYF. CDR3 DNA: TGCGCCAGCAGCCACGCGACAGGGGGTGGGGAGGCCCAGTACTTC.